The 10 T cell receptor beta chains listed next were all sequenced from one sample in a study of T-cell memory formation after mild COVID-19. Using its own MiXCR run on the 5' RACE reads, TCRdb lists one record per CDR3 protein. The sample gives under 700,000 distinct CDR3 sequences, roughly 22% of which show up once; about 12% is in the top ten. The sequencing input was PBMCs or a T cell subset sorted from them (not recorded which). The receptors stem from an adult woman who had mild COVID-19 (a few samples of this study predate the infection). Cell type and time point are not known.

The chain joins TRBV19 to TRBJ2-2; the D call may be TRBD1 or TRBD2 (5 bases each). Germline V gene sequence: CDR1 LNHDA, CDR2 SQIVND (reference sequence). This CDR3 region has 18 residues. V lost 1 base to trimming and J lost 1 base, with 16 bases between them. CDR3 in amino acids: CASSIVFGRDGNTGELFF. The CDR3 nucleotides read TGTGCCAGTAGTATAGTCTTTGGCCGGGACGGGAACACCGGGGAGCTGTTTTTT.

This clonotype was seen more than once but under ten times. The chain carries TRBV29-1 and TRBJ2-7; D tentatively fits TRBD1 or TRBD2 (6 bases each). Per germline, CDR1 SQVTM and CDR2 ANQGSEA. The CDR3 spans 14 residues. Deletions cut 2 bases from V and 3 bases from J, with 14 bases between. The CDR3 sequence is CSVEREEDSYEQYF. The DNA of the CDR3 is TGCAGCGTTGAAAGGGAGGAGGACAGCTACGAGCAGTACTTC.

There are a few counts of this clonotype. The V gene is TRBV7-9, the J gene TRBJ1-2; TRBD1 is a possible D gene (5 bases). This CDR3 comprises 15 residues. Trimming took 2 bases from V and 0 from J, leaving 10 bases between them. Germline CDR1 SEHNR, CDR2 FQNEAQ (reference sequence). For the CDR3, the DNA is TGTGCCAGCAGCTTAACCGGGACGGCTAACTATGGCTACACCTTC. Residues: CASSLTGTANYGYTF.

This clonotype was seen a few times. This chain joins TRBV4-1 and TRBJ2-2, with D possibly matching TRBD2 (5 bases). This CDR3 is built from 16 residues. V gave up 1 base and J gave up 5 bases, with 14 bases separating them. In germline, CDR1 is MGHRA, CDR2 YSYEKL. The CDR3 region is CASSQGPTSFTGELFF. CDR3 sequence (DNA): TGCGCCAGCAGCCAAGGCCCCACTAGTTTTACCGGGGAGCTGTTTTTT.

This clonotype was counted a few times. J is TRBJ2-3 and V is TRBV7-9; 7 bases map to TRBD1. Germline values: CDR1 SEHNR, CDR2 FQNEAQ (reference sequence). The CDR3 runs 17 residues. V dropped 0 bases and J dropped 2; count of bases not matched to a gene: 8. This CDR3 is CASSLAKQGRNTDTQYF. The CDR3 DNA sequence: TGTGCCAGCAGCTTAGCCAAACAGGGGCGCAACACAGATACGCAGTATTTT.

This chain joins TRBV9 and TRBJ2-5, with 12 bases lining up with TRBD2. Unmatched junction bases numbered 7, after V lost 2 bases and J lost 2 bases. This CDR3 region has 17 residues. CDR1 is SGDLS, CDR2 YYNGEE, per germline. DNA for the CDR3: TGTGCCAGCAGCGTCGGGCTAGCGGGGGGGCCACAAGAGACCCAGTACTTC. As protein: CASSVGLAGGPQETQYF.

Ten or more counts support this clonotype. The chain employs TRBV3-1 and TRBJ2-1; 9 positions match TRBD2. The CDR3 consists of 15 residues. V trimming: 3 bases; J trimming: 5 bases; junction bases outside the gene matches: 5. Germline assignment: CDR1 LGHDT and CDR2 YNNKEL (reference sequence). CDR3 sequence reads: CASSQVAGVHNEQFF. For the CDR3, the DNA is TGTGCCAGCAGCCAGGTAGCGGGAGTCCACAATGAGCAGTTCTTC.

The chain carries TRBV7-6 and TRBJ2-6, with unresolved D. The CDR3 covers 16 residues. Germline-derived CDR1 and CDR2 are SGHVS and FNYEAQ. V was cut by 6 bases and J by 0 bases, with 12 bases left in between. The CDR3 region has the DNA TGTGCCAGCAGGCCCAGTCCAAGCTCTGGGGCCAACGTCCTGACTTTC. Protein product: CASRPSPSSGANVLTF.

This chain connects TRBV12-5 to TRBJ2-7; D is unresolved. Germline V CDR1 and CDR2: LGHNT, FRNRAP. This CDR3 is 14 amino acids long. Between the trimmed V and J ends, which lost 6 bases and 5 bases, there was a span of 17 bases. As DNA, the CDR3 is TGTGCTAGTGGACCCCCGGGCAACGACCACGAGCAGTACTTC. Protein: CASGPPGNDHEQYF. Combining the CDR3 with reference TRBV12-5 and TRBJ2-7 gives the whole variable domain DARVTQTPRHKVTEMGQEVTMRCQPILGHNTVFWYRQTMMQGLELLAYFRNRAPLDDSGMPKDRFSAEMPDATLATLKIQPSEPRDSAVYFCASGPPGNDHEQYFGPGTRLTVT.

This clonotype has ten or more counts. This sequence joins TRBV9 and TRBJ1-5; D remains unclear. Germline CDR1 SGDLS, CDR2 YYNGEE. The CDR3 totals 15 residues. Trimming removed 0 bases at V and 1 base at J, with 8 bases between. Here the CDR3 DNA reads TGTGCCAGCAGCGTAGGAACAGTGAGCAATCAGCCCCAGCATTTT. It codes for CASSVGTVSNQPQHF.